The T cell receptor beta chain described here comes from a study of siplizumab effects on memory and regulatory T cells. Study-level findings and limits: Naive T cells apparently outstripped memory cells in diversity and seemed major alloresponse contributors. Fewer alloreactive sequences mapped to unstimulated CD4+ memory cells under siplizumab.

With regard to this clone: The target antigen is unknown.

Sequence data were generated for unstimulated naive, memory, effector memory and TEMRA subsets in three donor pairs. Sequencing used immunoSEQ multiplex PCR; TCRdb keeps in-frame clones, though not all of them. This table has just over 60,000 clones, around 80% appearing once. This TCR came from a human donor in good health. Specimen: memory CD4+ T cells sorted from blood.

In nucleotides, the CDR3 is TGCGCCAGCAGACCACGGCCTTCAGGGGAGGGGAACACTGAAGCTTTCTTT. Translation: CASRPRPSGEGNTEAFF. The rearrangement uses TRBV5-1 and TRBJ1-1; a possible D gene is TRBD1 (6 bases). CDR1 and CDR2 (germline): SGHRS, YFSETQ. The germline V and J ends were trimmed by 5 bases and 1 base, with 21 bases remaining between them. The CDR3 is made up of 17 amino acids.